The rows below give T cell receptor beta chains drawn from one sample of a study of Graves' ophthalmopathy and Graves' hyperthyroidism. TCRdb passed the multiplex PCR reads through MiXCR, listing each CDR3 protein once. Of under 250,000 distinct CDR3 sequences in the sample, 20% to 25% were seen once. Sequencing was done on a sample of peripheral blood. The origin of the receptors is a woman aged 45-60 years with Graves' ophthalmopathy. Each CDR3 is given with its conserved first and last residue. The order of the fields is V gene, J gene, D gene, clone size, CDR3 DNA, CDR3 protein. D genes are given only for firm matches. Size tells how often a clone was seen (once, few, many) or the class of an expanded clone, and some rows leave it out.

>TRBV29-1|TRBJ1-5|NA|few
TGCAGCGTTGTCCTCGGGGAGAGCAATCAGCCCCAGCATTTT
CSVVLGESNQPQHF
>TRBV29-1|TRBJ1-2|TRBD1|many
TGCAGCGTTCAAGTATGGGACAGGAACTATGGCTACACCTTC
CSVQVWDRNYGYTF
>TRBV15|TRBJ1-5|TRBD1|many
TGTGCCACCAGCACCCTGACAGGGCCCGATCAGCCCCAGCATTTT
CATSTLTGPDQPQHF
>TRBV20-1|TRBJ1-1|NA|few
TGCAGTGCTCGGGGAAACACTGAAGCTTTCTTT
CSARGNTEAFF
>TRBV6-2/TRBV6-3|TRBJ1-1|NA|NA
TGTGCCAGCAATGGGGCCCGTGGCGGAAGTTTCGCTGAAGCTTTCTTT
CASNGARGGSFAEAFF
>TRBV30|TRBJ1-2|TRBD1|NA
TGTGCCTGGAGTGGTGACAGGGCGAACTATGGCTACACCTTC
CAWSGDRANYGYTF
>TRBV20-1|TRBJ2-5|TRBD1|NA
TGCAGTGCTAGAGGCCCAGGGGGCGCTCAAGAGACCCAGTACTTC
CSARGPGGAQETQYF
>TRBV6-2/TRBV6-3|TRBJ2-7|NA|many
TGTGCCAGCAGTTACAGGGGAGGCCCTCCCTACGAGCAGTACTTC
CASSYRGGPPYEQYF
>TRBV5-1|TRBJ2-7|NA|NA
TGCGCCAGCAGCTCGTTGACGAGACTAGGAGCCGAGCAGTACTTC
CASSSLTRLGAEQYF
>TRBV30|TRBJ1-1|NA|NA
TGTGCCTGGATTGGGTATGCTGAAGCTTTCTTT
CAWIGYAEAFF
>TRBV12-3/TRBV12-4|TRBJ2-2|TRBD1|NA
TGTGCCAGCAGTATCGGGACAGGGCGGACCGGGGAGCTGTTTTTT
CASSIGTGRTGELFF
>TRBV6-1|TRBJ1-1|TRBD1|many
TGTGCCAGCAGTGGGACAGGGTTTAAAGCTTTCTTT
CASSGTGFKAFF
>TRBV12-3/TRBV12-4|TRBJ2-6|NA|NA
TGTGCCAGCAGTTTTTCTTGGACAGCCAAACTCTTTAATATATCTGGGGCCAACGTCCTGACTTTC
CASSFSWTAKLFNISGANVLTF
>TRBV27|TRBJ1-1|NA|many
TGTGCCAGCAGTTACAGATTCTCGAACACTGAAGCTTTCTTT
CASSYRFSNTEAFF
>TRBV4-1|TRBJ2-7|NA|NA
TGCGCCAGCAGCCTTAGCCTGGGGGTGGCCTACGGGCAGTACTTC
CASSLSLGVAYGQYF
>TRBV5-1|TRBJ2-7|TRBD1|NA
TGCGCCAGCAGCTTGTGGACAGGGAGTTCCTACGAGCGGTACTTC
CASSLWTGSSYERYF
>TRBV5-1|TRBJ2-3|TRBD2|few
TGCGCCAGCAGCCCGCACCTAGCGGGAGGTTTGGCAGATACGCAGTATTTT
CASSPHLAGGLADTQYF
>TRBV6-4|TRBJ1-5|NA|NA
TGTGCCAGCAGCCCGACTGGAACTAATCAGCCCCAGCATTTT
CASSPTGTNQPQHF
>TRBV19|TRBJ1-2|NA|many
TGTGCCGCCGCGGCTCGGGGGGGAGGCTACACCTTC
CAAAARGGGYTF
>TRBV7-9|TRBJ1-5|NA|many
TGTGCCAGCAGCACAGGGTATCAGCCCCAGCATTTT
CASSTGYQPQHF
>TRBV12-3/TRBV12-4|TRBJ2-7|TRBD1|many
TGTGCCAGCAGTTTAGACAGGGGTGACGAGCAGTACTTC
CASSLDRGDEQYF
>TRBV5-1|TRBJ2-6|NA|few
TGCGCCAGCAGCTTCCGGGATTCTAAAGCCTCTGGGGCCAACGTCCTGACTTTC
CASSFRDSKASGANVLTF
>TRBV4-1|TRBJ1-1|NA|few
TGCGCCAGCTCGAGGACCCTCGGTGGGACTGAAGCTTTCTTT
CASSRTLGGTEAFF
>TRBV7-8|TRBJ2-4|NA|many
TGTGCCAGCAGCTCCGACAGAACTCAGATTCAGTACTTC
CASSSDRTQIQYF
>TRBV7-3|TRBJ2-4|NA|many
TGTGCCAGCAGCTCCGACTCCGTCTTAGCCAAAAACATTCAGTACTTC
CASSSDSVLAKNIQYF
>TRBV19|TRBJ1-1|NA|few
TGTGCCAGTAGTTTCCCCGCGACTGAAGCTTTCTTT
CASSFPATEAFF
>TRBV30|TRBJ1-1|NA|many
TGTGCCTGGAGTGGCGTCAGTGGGGGAGCTTTCTTT
CAWSGVSGGAFF
>TRBV11-2|TRBJ2-2|NA|few
TGTGCCAGCAGTGCAGGACACCGGAACACCGGGGAGCTGTTTTTT
CASSAGHRNTGELFF
>TRBV2|TRBJ1-2|TRBD1|many
TGTGCCAGCAGTGTATCACAGGGGGCGGGCGGCTACACCTTC
CASSVSQGAGGYTF
>TRBV12-3/TRBV12-4|TRBJ1-2|NA|many
TGTGCCAGCAGTTCCTCGGTGGGGAGATCCACCTATGGCTACACCTTC
CASSSSVGRSTYGYTF
>TRBV11-1|TRBJ2-7|TRBD1|many
TGTGCCAGCAGCTTATTAAGTTTTACGGGGACAGGGGGCGAGCAGTACTTC
CASSLLSFTGTGGEQYF
>TRBV12-5|TRBJ2-5|NA|many
TGTGCTAGTGGTTTGGGGCAGGGGAGACAAGAGACCCAGTACTTC
CASGLGQGRQETQYF
>TRBV5-1|TRBJ1-6|NA|many
TGCGCCAGCAGCCTCGGGCAGACGGGGTCACCCCTCCACTTT
CASSLGQTGSPLHF
>TRBV28|TRBJ2-2|TRBD1|NA
TGTGCCAGCAGTTGGACAGGGCGGGACACCGGGGAGCTGTTTTTT
CASSWTGRDTGELFF
>TRBV27|TRBJ2-5|TRBD2|many
TGTGCCAGCAGTTTATCGGGATTCTGGACTAGCCGAGAGACCCAGTACTTC
CASSLSGFWTSRETQYF
>TRBV20-1|TRBJ1-2|NA|many
TGCAGTGCTAGAGTTCGGGGAGGTGGCTACACCTTC
CSARVRGGGYTF
>TRBV18|TRBJ1-2|NA|many
TGTGCCAGCTCACCTGACCAGAACTATGGCTACACCTTC
CASSPDQNYGYTF
>TRBV12-3/TRBV12-4|TRBJ2-4|NA|NA
TGTGCCAGCAGCAAGGCGCGACAGGAGCTAGCCAAAAACATTCAGTACTTC
CASSKARQELAKNIQYF
>TRBV28|TRBJ2-7|NA|many
TGTGCCAGCGAAAGGACGAGCTCCTACGAGCAGTACTTC
CASERTSSYEQYF
>TRBV6-7|TRBJ2-7|NA|many
TGTGCCAGCAGGGGAGGAAGATACGAGCAGTACTTC
CASRGGRYEQYF
>TRBV19|TRBJ1-1|NA|few
TGTGCCAGTAGTGCCCGGGACACTAGGAACACTGAAGCTTTCTTT
CASSARDTRNTEAFF
>TRBV27|TRBJ1-1|NA|many
TGTGCCAGCAGTTTCGGGGCGAGCACTGAAGCTTTCTTT
CASSFGASTEAFF
>TRBV12-3/TRBV12-4|TRBJ1-2|TRBD1|many
TGTGCCAGCAGTTCGGACAGGGGGCATGGCTACACCTTC
CASSSDRGHGYTF
>TRBV19|TRBJ2-7|NA|once
TGTGCCAGTAGTGGGGACAGCGGGTACGAGCAGTACTTC
CASSGDSGYEQYF
>TRBV12-3/TRBV12-4|TRBJ2-5|NA|many
TGTGCCAGCAGTTTGTGGGGGGAGAGCCTTCGGACCCAGTACTTC
CASSLWGESLRTQYF
>TRBV6-5|TRBJ1-2|TRBD1|many
TGTGCCAGCAGTTACAACAGGGGGCTTGGCTACACCTTC
CASSYNRGLGYTF
>TRBV6-2/TRBV6-3|TRBJ2-7|NA|NA
TGTGCCAGCAGACGCCCGGGACCTAATTACTCCTACGAGCAGTACTTC
CASRRPGPNYSYEQYF
>TRBV12-3/TRBV12-4|TRBJ2-7|TRBD2|NA
TGTGCCAGCAGTACAAAGACTAGCGGGGGATACTTAGGGCAGTACTTC
CASSTKTSGGYLGQYF
>TRBV10-3|TRBJ1-3|NA|many
TGTGCCGGGGGAGACTCTGGAAACACCATATATTTT
CAGGDSGNTIYF
>TRBV6-5|TRBJ1-5|NA|many
TGTGCCAGCAGTTACCGGGAGGGCAATCAGCCCCAGCATTTT
CASSYREGNQPQHF
>TRBV18|TRBJ1-6|NA|many
TGTGCCAGCTCACCACCCGGCAGCGCTTCACCCCTCCACTTT
CASSPPGSASPLHF
>TRBV7-7|TRBJ2-5|TRBD2|NA
TGTGCTCTAGGACCGGGACTAGCGGGAGAGACCCAGTACTTC
CALGPGLAGETQYF
>TRBV27|TRBJ1-5|NA|NA
TGTGCCAGCAGTTCTCTCGGGGAGAATCAGCCCCAGCATTTT
CASSSLGENQPQHF
>TRBV27|TRBJ2-5|NA|once
TGTGCCAGCAGTTGGGCCGGGGGCGAGGAGACCCAGTACTTC
CASSWAGGEETQYF
>TRBV6-1|TRBJ2-7|TRBD1|many
TGTGCCAGCAGTCGGGACAGGGTGTACGAGCAGTACTTC
CASSRDRVYEQYF
>TRBV28|TRBJ1-1|TRBD1|many
TGTGCCAGCAGTTTACCTTTGGACAGGGGACGGATGAACACTGAAGCTTTCTTT
CASSLPLDRGRMNTEAFF